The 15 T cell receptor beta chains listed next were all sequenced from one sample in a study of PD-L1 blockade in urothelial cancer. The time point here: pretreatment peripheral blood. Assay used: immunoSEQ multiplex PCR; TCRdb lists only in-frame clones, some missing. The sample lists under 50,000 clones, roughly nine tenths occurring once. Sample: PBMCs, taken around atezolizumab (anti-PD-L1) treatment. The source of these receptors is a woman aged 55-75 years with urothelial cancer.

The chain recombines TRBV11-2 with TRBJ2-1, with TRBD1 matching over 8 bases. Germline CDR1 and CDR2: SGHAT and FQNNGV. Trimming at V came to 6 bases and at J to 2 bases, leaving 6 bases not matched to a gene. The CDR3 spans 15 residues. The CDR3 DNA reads TGTGCCAGCAGAGACACAGGGGGGACCTACAATGAGCAGTTCTTC. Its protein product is CASRDTGGTYNEQFF.

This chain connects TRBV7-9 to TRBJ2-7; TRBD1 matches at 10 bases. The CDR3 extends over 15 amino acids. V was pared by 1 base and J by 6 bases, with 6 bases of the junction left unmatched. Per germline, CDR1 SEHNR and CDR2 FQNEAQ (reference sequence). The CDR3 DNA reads TGTGCCAGCAGCTTAGAGACAGGGGGCGTGGGCGAGCAGTACTTC. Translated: CASSLETGGVGEQYF.

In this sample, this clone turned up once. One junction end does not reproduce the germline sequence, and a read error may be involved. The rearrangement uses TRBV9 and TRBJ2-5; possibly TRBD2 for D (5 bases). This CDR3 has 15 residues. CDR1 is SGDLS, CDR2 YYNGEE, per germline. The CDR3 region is CASSVVGSGREIQYF. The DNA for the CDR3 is TGTGCCAGCAGCGTAGTGGGCAGTGGAAGGGAGATCCAGTACTTC.

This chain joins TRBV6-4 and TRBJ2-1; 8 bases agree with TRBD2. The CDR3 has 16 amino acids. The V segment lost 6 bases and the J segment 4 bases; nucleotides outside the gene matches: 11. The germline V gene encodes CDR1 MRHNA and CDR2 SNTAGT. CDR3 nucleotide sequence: TGTGCCAGCAGCAAACTCAGCGGGAGCCCTTACAATGAGCAGTTCTTC. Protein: CASSKLSGSPYNEQFF.

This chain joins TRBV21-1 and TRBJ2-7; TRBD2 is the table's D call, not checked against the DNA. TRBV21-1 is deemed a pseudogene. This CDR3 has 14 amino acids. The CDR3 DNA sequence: TGTGCCAGCAGCTCCCGGGACTGCTCCTACGAGCAGTACTTC. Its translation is CASSSRDCSYEQYF.

CDR3 sequence (DNA): TGTGCCAGCAGCATCACAGGGGGCGAGGATTTCGAGCAGTACTTC. This translates into CASSITGGEDFEQYF. J is TRBJ2-7 and V is TRBV7-9; 9 nucleotides line up with TRBD1. V shed 5 bases, J shed 6 bases, and the junction held 11 bases outside the gene matches. Germline CDR1 and CDR2: SEHNR and FQNEAQ (reference sequence). This CDR3 is built from 15 residues. Complete variable domain (other parts from reference TRBV7-9 and TRBJ2-7): DTGVSQNPRHKITKRGQNVTFRCDPISEHNRLYWYRQTLGQGPEFLTYFQNEAQLEKSRLLSDRFSAERPKGSFSTLEIQRTEQGDSAMYLCASSITGGEDFEQYFGPGTRLTVT.

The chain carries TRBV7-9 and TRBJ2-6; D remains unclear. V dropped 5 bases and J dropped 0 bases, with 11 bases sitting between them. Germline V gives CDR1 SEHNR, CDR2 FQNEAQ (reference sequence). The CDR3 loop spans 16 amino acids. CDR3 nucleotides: TGTGCCAGCAGCCCCCGACTGTTCTCTGGGGCCAACGTCCTGACTTTC. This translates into CASSPRLFSGANVLTF. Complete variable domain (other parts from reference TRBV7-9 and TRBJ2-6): DTGVSQNPRHKITKRGQNVTFRCDPISEHNRLYWYRQTLGQGPEFLTYFQNEAQLEKSRLLSDRFSAERPKGSFSTLEIQRTEQGDSAMYLCASSPRLFSGANVLTFGAGSRLTVL.

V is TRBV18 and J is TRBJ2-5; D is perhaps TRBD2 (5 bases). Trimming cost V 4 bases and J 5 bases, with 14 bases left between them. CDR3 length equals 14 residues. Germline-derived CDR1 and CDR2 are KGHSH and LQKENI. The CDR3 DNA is TGTGCCAGCTCACAACGAGGTAGCGTGGAGACCCAGTACTTC. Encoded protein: CASSQRGSVETQYF.

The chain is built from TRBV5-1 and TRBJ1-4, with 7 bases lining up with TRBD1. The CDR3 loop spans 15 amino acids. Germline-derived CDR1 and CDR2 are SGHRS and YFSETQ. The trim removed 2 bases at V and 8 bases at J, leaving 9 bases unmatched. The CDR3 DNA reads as TGCGCCAGCAGCTTCTCCTCTGGGACAGCCGAAAAACTGTTTTTT. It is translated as CASSFSSGTAEKLFF.

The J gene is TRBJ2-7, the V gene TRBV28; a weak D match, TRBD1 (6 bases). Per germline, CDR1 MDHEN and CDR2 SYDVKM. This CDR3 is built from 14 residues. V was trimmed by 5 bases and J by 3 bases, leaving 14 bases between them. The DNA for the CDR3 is TGTGCCAGCAGTGGGAGACAGGAGTTCTACGAGCAGTACTTC. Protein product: CASSGRQEFYEQYF.

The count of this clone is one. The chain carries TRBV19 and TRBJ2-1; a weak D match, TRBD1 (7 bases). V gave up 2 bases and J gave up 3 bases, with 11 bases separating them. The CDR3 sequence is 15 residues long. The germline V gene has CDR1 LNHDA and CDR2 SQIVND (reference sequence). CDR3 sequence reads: CASSISRGDYNEQFF. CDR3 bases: TGTGCCAGTAGTATATCCAGGGGGGACTACAATGAGCAGTTCTTC.

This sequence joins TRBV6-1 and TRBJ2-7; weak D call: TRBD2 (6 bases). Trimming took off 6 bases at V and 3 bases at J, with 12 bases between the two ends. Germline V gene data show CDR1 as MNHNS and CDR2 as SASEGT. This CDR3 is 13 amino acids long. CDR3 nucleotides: TGTGCCAGCAGAGGAGGGACGGGCTACGAGCAGTACTTC. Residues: CASRGGTGYEQYF.

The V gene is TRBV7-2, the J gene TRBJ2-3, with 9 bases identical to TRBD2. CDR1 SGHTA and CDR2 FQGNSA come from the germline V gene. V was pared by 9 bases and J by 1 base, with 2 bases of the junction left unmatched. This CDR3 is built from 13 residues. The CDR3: CASGGRGTDTQYF. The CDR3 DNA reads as TGTGCCAGTGGCGGGAGGGGCACAGATACGCAGTATTTT.

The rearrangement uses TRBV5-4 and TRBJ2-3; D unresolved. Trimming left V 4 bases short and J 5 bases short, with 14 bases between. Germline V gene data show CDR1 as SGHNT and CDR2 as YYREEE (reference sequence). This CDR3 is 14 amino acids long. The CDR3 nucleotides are TGTGCCAGCAGCGGAGATATCCCTAGAGATACGCAGTATTTT. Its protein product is CASSGDIPRDTQYF.

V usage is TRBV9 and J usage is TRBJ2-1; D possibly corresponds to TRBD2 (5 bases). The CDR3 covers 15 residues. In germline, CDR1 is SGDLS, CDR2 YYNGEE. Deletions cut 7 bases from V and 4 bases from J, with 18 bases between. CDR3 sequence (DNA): TGTGCCAGCTCTCTGGCAAGACTACCTTACAATGAGCAGTTCTTC. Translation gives CASSLARLPYNEQFF. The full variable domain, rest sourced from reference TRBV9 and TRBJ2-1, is DSGVTQTPKHLITATGQRVTLRCSPRSGDLSVYWYQQSLDQGLQFLIQYYNGEERAKGNILERFSAQQFPDLHSELNLSSLELGDSALYFCASSLARLPYNEQFFGPGTRLTVL.